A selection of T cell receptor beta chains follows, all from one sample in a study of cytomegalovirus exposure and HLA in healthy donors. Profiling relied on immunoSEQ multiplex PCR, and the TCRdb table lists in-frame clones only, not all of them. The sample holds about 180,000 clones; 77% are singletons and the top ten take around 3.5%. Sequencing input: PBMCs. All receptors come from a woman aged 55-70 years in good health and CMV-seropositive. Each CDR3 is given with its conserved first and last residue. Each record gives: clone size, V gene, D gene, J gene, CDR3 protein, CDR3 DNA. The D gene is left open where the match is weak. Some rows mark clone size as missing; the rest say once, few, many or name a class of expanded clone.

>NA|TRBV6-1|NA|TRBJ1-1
CASSEEAGPNTEAFF
TGTGCCAGCAGTGAGGAGGCCGGTCCGAACACTGAAGCTTTCTTT
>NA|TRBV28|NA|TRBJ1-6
CASSFAAGEFSPLHF
TGTGCCAGCAGTTTCGCGGCAGGGGAGTTTTCACCCCTCCACTTT
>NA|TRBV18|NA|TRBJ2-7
CASSPAEGISYEQYF
TGTGCCAGCTCACCAGCCGAGGGCATCAGCTACGAGCAGTACTTC
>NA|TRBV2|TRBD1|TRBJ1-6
CASLPGTGLKSPLHF
TGTGCCAGCCTTCCCGGGACAGGGCTAAAGTCACCCCTCCACTTT
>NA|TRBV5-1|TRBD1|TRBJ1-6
CASSFEAGGLDSPLHF
TGCGCCAGCAGCTTTGAGGCAGGGGGATTAGATTCACCCCTCCACTTT
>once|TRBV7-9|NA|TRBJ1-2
CASSREGLAMGYTF
TGTGCCAGCAGCCGGGAGGGGCTCGCGATGGGCTACACCTTC
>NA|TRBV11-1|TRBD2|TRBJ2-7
CASSLESGGAYEQYF
TGTGCCAGCAGCTTGGAGAGCGGGGGGGCTTACGAGCAGTACTTC
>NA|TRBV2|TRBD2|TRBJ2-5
CASNRGGPETQYF
TGTGCCAGCAATCGCGGGGGACCAGAGACCCAGTACTTC
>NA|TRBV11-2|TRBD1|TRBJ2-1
CASSSGTGEFNEQFF
TGTGCCAGCAGCTCCGGGACAGGGGAATTCAATGAGCAGTTCTTC
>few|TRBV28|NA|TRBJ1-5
CASSRNQPQHF
TGTGCCAGCAGCCGTAATCAGCCCCAGCATTTT
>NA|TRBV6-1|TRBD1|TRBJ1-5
CASSAGGSHQPQHF
TGTGCCAGCAGCGCAGGGGGCTCACATCAGCCCCAGCATTTT
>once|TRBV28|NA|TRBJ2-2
CASSNLGTGELFF
TGTGCCAGCAGTAACCTCGGGACCGGGGAGCTGTTTTTT
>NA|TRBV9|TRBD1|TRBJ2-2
CASSVALTGTETGELFF
TGTGCCAGCAGCGTAGCTTTGACAGGGACAGAGACCGGGGAGCTGTTTTTT
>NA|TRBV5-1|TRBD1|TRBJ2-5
CASSQTRQGWEQYF
TGCGCCAGCAGCCAAACTCGACAGGGATGGGAGCAGTACTTC
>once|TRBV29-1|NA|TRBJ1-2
CSVGGDSYGYTF
TGCAGCGTTGGTGGAGACAGCTATGGCTACACCTTC
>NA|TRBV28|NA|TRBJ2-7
CASSFQNNHYEQYF
TGTGCCAGCAGTTTCCAGAACAACCACTACGAGCAGTACTTC
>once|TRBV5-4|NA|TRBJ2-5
CASSLDIRQETQYF
TGTGCCAGCAGCTTGGATATCAGGCAAGAGACCCAGTACTTC
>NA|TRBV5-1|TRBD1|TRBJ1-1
CASSLGPPGQGSFF
TGCGCCAGCAGCTTGGGCCCCCCGGGACAGGGTAGCTTCTTT
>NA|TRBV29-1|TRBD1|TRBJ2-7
CSVLGTVSYEQYF
TGCAGCGTCCTCGGGACAGTCTCCTACGAGCAGTACTTC
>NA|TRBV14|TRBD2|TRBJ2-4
CASSQEEGPRGDIQYF
TGTGCCAGCAGCCAAGAAGAGGGGCCCCGGGGGGACATTCAGTACTTC
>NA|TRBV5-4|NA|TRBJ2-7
CASSSPGLISYEQYF
TGTGCCAGCAGCTCACCGGGACTTATCTCCTACGAGCAGTACTTC
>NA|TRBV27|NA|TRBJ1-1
CASSPVWNTEAFF
TGTGCCAGCAGTCCCGTGTGGAACACTGAAGCTTTCTTT
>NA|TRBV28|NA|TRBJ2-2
CASSTLGAGELFF
TGTGCCAGCAGCACATTAGGGGCCGGGGAGCTGTTTTTT
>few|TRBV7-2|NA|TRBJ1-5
CASSSQGDQPQHF
TGTGCCAGCAGTTCACAGGGAGATCAGCCCCAGCATTTT
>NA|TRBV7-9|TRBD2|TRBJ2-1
CASSLNLGTRWMDEQFF
TGTGCCAGCAGCTTAAATCTCGGGACTAGGTGGATGGATGAGCAGTTCTTC
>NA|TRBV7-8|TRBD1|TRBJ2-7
CASSLAAGQGSSVGSYEQYF
TGTGCCAGCAGCTTAGCCGCGGGACAGGGGTCATCGGTGGGAAGCTACGAGCAGTACTTC
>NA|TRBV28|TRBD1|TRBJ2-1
CASSPGTGVLNEQFF
TGTGCCAGCAGTCCAGGGACAGGGGTTTTGAATGAGCAGTTCTTC
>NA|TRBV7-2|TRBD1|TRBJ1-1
CASSTRQGFITEAFF
TGTGCCAGCAGCACGAGACAGGGTTTCATCACTGAAGCTTTCTTT
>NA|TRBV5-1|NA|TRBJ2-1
CASSLVGGADREQFF
TGCGCCAGCAGCTTGGTTGGGGGGGCCGACCGTGAGCAGTTCTTC
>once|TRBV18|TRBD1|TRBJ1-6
CASSPLDRHNSPLHF
TGTGCCAGCTCACCTTTGGACAGGCATAATTCACCCCTCCACTTT
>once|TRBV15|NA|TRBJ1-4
CATSRDFEVQGGNEKLFF
TGTGCCACCAGCAGAGATTTTGAGGTTCAGGGTGGGAATGAAAAACTGTTTTTT
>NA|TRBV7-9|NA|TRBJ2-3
CASRPRQVTDTQYF
TGTGCCAGCAGACCCAGACAGGTCACAGATACGCAGTATTTT
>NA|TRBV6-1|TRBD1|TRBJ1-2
CASRGQGWGYGYTF
TGTGCCAGCAGAGGACAGGGGTGGGGCTATGGCTACACCTTC
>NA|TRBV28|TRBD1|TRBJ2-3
CASSSMTGGNTDTQYF
TGTGCCAGCAGTTCTATGACAGGGGGAAACACAGATACGCAGTATTTT
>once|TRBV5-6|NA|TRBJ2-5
CASSLRSGVGEETQYF
TGTGCCAGCAGCTTGCGGTCAGGGGTAGGCGAAGAGACCCAGTACTTC
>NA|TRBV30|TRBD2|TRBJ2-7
CAWSVRLAGDNEQYF
TGTGCCTGGAGTGTAAGACTAGCGGGGGACAACGAGCAGTACTTC
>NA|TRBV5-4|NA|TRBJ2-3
CASSLIRDSSTDTQYF
TGTGCCAGCAGCTTGATTAGGGACTCAAGCACAGATACGCAGTATTTT
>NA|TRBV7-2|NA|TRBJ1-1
CASSLRTGGDEAFF
TGTGCCAGCAGCTTAAGGACGGGGGGCGATGAAGCTTTCTTT
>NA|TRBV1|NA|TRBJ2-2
CTSSQDLVAGVMNTGELFF
TGCACCAGCAGCCAAGATTTAGTAGCGGGAGTTATGAACACCGGGGAGCTGTTTTTT
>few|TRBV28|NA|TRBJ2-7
CASSSTGPQQYF
TGTGCCAGCAGTTCGACAGGTCCCCAGCAGTACTTC
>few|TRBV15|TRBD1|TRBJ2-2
CATSRDLLWASGTGRPGELFF
TGTGCCACCAGCAGAGATCTTTTATGGGCCTCCGGGACAGGGAGGCCCGGGGAGCTGTTTTTT
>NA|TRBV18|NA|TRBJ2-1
CASSSYRVNEQFF
TGTGCCAGCTCATCCTACAGGGTAAATGAGCAGTTCTTC
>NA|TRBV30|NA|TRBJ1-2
CAWSFTRDYGYTF
TGTGCCTGGAGTTTCACTCGGGACTATGGCTACACCTTC
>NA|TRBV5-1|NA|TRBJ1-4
CASSGRGNWEKLFF
TGCGCCAGCAGCGGTAGGGGGAATTGGGAAAAACTGTTTTTT
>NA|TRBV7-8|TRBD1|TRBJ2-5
CASSLGTGRATQYF
TGTGCCAGCAGCTTAGGGACAGGGCGGGCGACCCAGTACTTC
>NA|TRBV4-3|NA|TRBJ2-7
CASSQEGRGSYEQYF
TGCGCCAGCAGCCAAGAGGGCAGGGGATCCTACGAGCAGTACTTC
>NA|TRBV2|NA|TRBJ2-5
CASRGTSQETQYF
TGTGCCAGCAGGGGGACATCCCAAGAGACCCAGTACTTC
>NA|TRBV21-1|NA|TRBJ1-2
CAGPIGTYGYTF
TGTGCCGGGCCCATCGGTACCTATGGCTACACCTTC
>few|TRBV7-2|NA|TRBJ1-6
CASSLVLGGPDSPLHF
TGTGCCAGCAGCTTAGTATTGGGAGGGCCCGATTCACCCCTCCACTTT
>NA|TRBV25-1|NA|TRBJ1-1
CASRWGRGEAFF
TGTGCCAGCAGGTGGGGCAGGGGTGAAGCTTTCTTT
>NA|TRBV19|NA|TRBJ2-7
CASSISPMYEQYF
TGTGCCAGTAGTATTTCCCCAATGTACGAGCAGTACTTC
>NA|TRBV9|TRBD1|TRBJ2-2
CASSARGFGELFF
TGTGCCAGCAGCGCCAGGGGGTTTGGGGAGCTGTTTTTT
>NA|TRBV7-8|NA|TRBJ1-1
CASSLGGEVGSEAFF
TGTGCCAGCAGCTTGGGGGGGGAAGTGGGTTCTGAAGCTTTCTTT
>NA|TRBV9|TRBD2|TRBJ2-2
CASSGIAGVAGELFF
TGTGCCAGCAGCGGAATAGCGGGGGTGGCCGGGGAGCTGTTTTTT
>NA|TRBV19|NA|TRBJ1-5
CASMEGGNQPQHF
TGTGCCAGTATGGAGGGGGGGAATCAGCCCCAGCATTTT
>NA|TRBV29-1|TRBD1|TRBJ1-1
CSVGQILNTEAFF
TGCAGCGTGGGACAGATTTTGAACACTGAAGCTTTCTTT
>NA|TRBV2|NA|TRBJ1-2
CASGLDGTSHGYTF
TGTGCCAGCGGCCTAGACGGGACATCGCATGGCTACACCTTC
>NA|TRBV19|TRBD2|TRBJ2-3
CASSPGLVAGATDTQYF
TGTGCCAGTAGTCCCGGGTTGGTAGCGGGAGCCACAGATACGCAGTATTTT
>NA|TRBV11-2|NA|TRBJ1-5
CASSLEQSPGWPQHF
TGTGCCAGCAGCTTAGAGCAGAGCCCAGGATGGCCCCAGCATTTT
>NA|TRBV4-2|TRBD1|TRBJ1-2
CASSQASGGSGYGYTF
TGTGCCAGCAGCCAGGCCTCAGGGGGTTCTGGCTATGGCTACACCTTC